This is a list of T cell receptor beta chains from one sample in a study of shared clonotypes between healthy human individuals. Sequenced by immunoSEQ multiplex PCR; TCRdb stores in-frame clones only, minus some. There are hundreds of thousands of clones in the sample; approximately 96% occur only once, and 0.11% lies in the top ten. Sample: naive CD8+ T cells sorted from blood. The source of these receptors is a woman aged 25-40 years in good health. CDR3s include the opening cysteine and the closing phenylalanine or tryptophan. D genes are given only for firm matches. A row's size may be missing; if present it is once, few, many or a size class.

clone_size | j_call | d_call | v_call | cdr3_nt | cdr3_aa
- | TRBJ2-7 | - | TRBV27 | TGTGCCAGCAGCCCACAGGTGGGGCCCTACGAGCAGTACTTC | CASSPQVGPYEQYF
- | TRBJ2-5 | - | TRBV20-1 | TGCAGTGCTCTAGGAGAGACCCAGTACTTC | CSALGETQYF
- | TRBJ1-4 | - | TRBV5-1 | TGCGCCAGCAGCTTGGAGCAGGGGTATGAAAAACTGTTTTTT | CASSLEQGYEKLFF
- | TRBJ2-7 | TRBD1 | TRBV7-3 | TGTGCCAGCAGCCCGAGGACAGGGGACTACGAGCAGTACTTC | CASSPRTGDYEQYF
- | TRBJ2-7 | - | TRBV23-1 | TGCGCCAGCAGAGTTCGGGGAGCCTACGAGCAGTACTTC | CASRVRGAYEQYF
- | TRBJ1-3 | TRBD1 | TRBV4-1 | TGCGCCAGTAGCCCAGGACAGGGCCCGAGCTCTGGAAACACCATATATTTT | CASSPGQGPSSGNTIYF
- | TRBJ2-7 | - | TRBV5-8 | TGTGCCAGCAGCTTGAGACCGAACTACGAGCAGTACTTC | CASSLRPNYEQYF
- | TRBJ2-5 | TRBD2 | TRBV7-8 | TGTGCCAGCAGCTTAAGCCTAGCGGGAGAGCGAGAGACCCAGTACTTC | CASSLSLAGERETQYF
- | TRBJ1-5 | - | TRBV28 | TGTGCCAGCAGTTTCCGACTGCTTGGTCAGCCCCAGCATTTT | CASSFRLLGQPQHF
- | TRBJ2-5 | - | TRBV11-2 | TGTGCCAGCAGTCGTAGATGGGAGTACCAAGAGACCCAGTACTTC | CASSRRWEYQETQYF
- | TRBJ1-4 | TRBD1 | TRBV15 | TGTGCCACCAGTCCTGTCGTAGGGGGCTTAATTCAGGAAAAACTGTTTTTT | CATSPVVGGLIQEKLFF
- | TRBJ2-7 | - | TRBV2 | TGTGCCAGCAGTGAGGGCTCAGGCTATTCCTACGAGCAGTACTTC | CASSEGSGYSYEQYF
once | TRBJ2-1 | - | TRBV7-9 | TGTGCCAGCAGCCATACTCGGATCAATGAGCAGTTCTTC | CASSHTRINEQFF
- | TRBJ2-3 | TRBD2 | TRBV9 | TGTGCCAGCAGCGTAGGCGGGAGCGACACAGATACGCAGTATTTT | CASSVGGSDTDTQYF
- | TRBJ2-7 | - | TRBV9 | TGTGCCAGCAGCGCTAACAGCTACGAGCAGTACTTC | CASSANSYEQYF
- | TRBJ1-2 | - | TRBV27 | TGTGCCAGCAGTTTATTGTCCGGGGAAGGCTACACCTTC | CASSLLSGEGYTF
- | TRBJ1-5 | TRBD1 | TRBV13 | TGTGCCAGCAGCTTAGGAACAGGGGGCGATCCCCAGCATTTT | CASSLGTGGDPQHF
- | TRBJ2-2 | TRBD1 | TRBV2 | TGTGCCAGCACCGGCAGGGGGTTTCCGAACACCGGGGAGCTGTTTTTT | CASTGRGFPNTGELFF
- | TRBJ1-4 | TRBD1 | TRBV6-1 | TGTGCCACGAGGGACAGTTACTATCTTAATGAAAAACTGTTTTTT | CATRDSYYLNEKLFF
- | TRBJ2-1 | - | TRBV10-3 | TGTGCCATCAGTGAGTCGAGCGGGTCTTGGGAGCAGTTCTTC | CAISESSGSWEQFF
- | TRBJ2-7 | - | TRBV5-4 | TGTGCCAGCAGCCCGAGCAGCCGCAGCGGCGAGCAGTACTTC | CASSPSSRSGEQYF
once | TRBJ2-1 | TRBD1 | TRBV7-8 | TGTGCCAGCAGCTTTCTTCGGACAGGGAATAATGAGCAGTTCTTC | CASSFLRTGNNEQFF
few | TRBJ2-7 | - | TRBV20-1 | TGCAGTTTCCGCTCTCCCTACGAGCAGTACTTC | CSFRSPYEQYF
- | TRBJ2-1 | - | TRBV10-1 | TGCGCCAGCAGTGAGGGACGGATCTCCTACAATGAGCAGTTCTTC | CASSEGRISYNEQFF
- | TRBJ2-7 | - | TRBV5-6 | TGTGCCAGCAGCCGAGCCCGCGCGAACTACGAGCAGTACTTC | CASSRARANYEQYF
- | TRBJ2-5 | TRBD1 | TRBV7-9 | TGTGCCAGCAGCTACCCCCCTCCAGGGGGCGGAGAGACCCAGTACTTC | CASSYPPPGGGETQYF
- | TRBJ1-2 | - | TRBV5-4 | TGTGCCAGCAGCGCGGGAGGAAATAACTATGGCTACACCTTC | CASSAGGNNYGYTF
- | TRBJ2-7 | TRBD1 | TRBV29-1 | TGCAGCGTTGAATTGACAGGGGCCTACGAGCAGTACTTC | CSVELTGAYEQYF
- | TRBJ1-5 | - | TRBV27 | TGTGCCAGCAGTTTATTCTGGGAGGCCCAGCCCCAGCATTTT | CASSLFWEAQPQHF
few | TRBJ1-1 | - | TRBV9 | TGTGCCAGCAGCGTAGGAGCTAACACTGAAGCTTTCTTT | CASSVGANTEAFF
- | TRBJ2-1 | - | TRBV4-2 | TGTGCCAGCAGCCAAGGGTCCGAGGGCAGGTACAATGAGCAGTTCTTC | CASSQGSEGRYNEQFF
- | TRBJ2-3 | TRBD1 | TRBV19 | TGTGCCAGTAGTCCCGGACAGGGCACAGATACGCAGTATTTT | CASSPGQGTDTQYF
- | TRBJ2-4 | - | TRBV28 | TGTGCCAGCAGTTTATCGGACATTCAGTACTTC | CASSLSDIQYF
- | TRBJ1-1 | - | TRBV27 | TGTGCCAGCGGCCTACAGGGAGGTGGAACTGAAGCTTTCTTT | CASGLQGGGTEAFF
few | TRBJ2-2 | TRBD2 | TRBV30 | TGTGCCTGGAGTAGACTAGCGGTCACCGGGGAGCTGTTTTTT | CAWSRLAVTGELFF
- | TRBJ2-6 | - | TRBV2 | TGTGCCAGCAGTGAAGCGCCGTGGGGAGGCTCTGGGGCCAACGTCCTGACTTTC | CASSEAPWGGSGANVLTF
- | TRBJ2-1 | - | TRBV7-9 | TGTGCCAGCAGCTCCAGTTTGCGGAGCTCCTACAATGAGCAGTTCTTC | CASSSSLRSSYNEQFF
- | TRBJ2-7 | TRBD1 | TRBV2 | TGTGCCAGCAGCCAACAGGGGCACGAGCAGTACTTC | CASSQQGHEQYF
- | TRBJ2-7 | TRBD2 | TRBV15 | TGTGCCACCAGCAGAGGTAGCGGGATGTCCTCCTACGAGCAGTACTTC | CATSRGSGMSSYEQYF
- | TRBJ1-2 | - | TRBV28 | TGTGCCGCCCAAGACGTGAAGAGAGTACATCAGGGCTACACCTTC | CAAQDVKRVHQGYTF
- | TRBJ1-2 | - | TRBV9 | TGTGCCAGCAGCGTAGCTGTCGGGGATGGCTACACCTTC | CASSVAVGDGYTF
- | TRBJ2-6 | TRBD1 | TRBV9 | TGTGCCAGCAGCGGCCCGGGGACAGGGGGCGTTGGGGCCAACGTCCTGACTTTC | CASSGPGTGGVGANVLTF